This TCR beta chain is from a study of T cell clonotyping in hematopoietic cell transplantation. Study outcomes and limitations: CD4 and CD8 repertoire contributions could not be separated without sorting. Recipient TCR diversity dropped after transplant; expanded clonotypes rose from day 30 to 180.

About this clone itself: Its antigen remains unknown.

Samples: about 28 days before transplant, then days 30, 100 and 180 after. With V trimmed by 5 bases and J by 1 base, 4 bases remained unmatched. Per germline, CDR1 LGHNT and CDR2 FRNRAP. The CDR3 runs 14 residues. Clones were read by immunoSEQ multiplex PCR, and TCRdb kept only the in-frame ones, dropping some. The profile shows 9,500 to 13,000 clones, 75% to 85% of them singletons. This receptor was identified in a female patient in her forties or fifties who had an allogeneic stem cell transplant from a related donor, so T cells may come from the graft donor. Some clones in this sample may be carry-over from other donors' samples. The chain carries TRBV12-5 and TRBJ1-1; 7 positions match TRBD1. The sequencing here drew on PBMCs, taken 30 days after allogeneic stem cell transplant. As DNA, the CDR3 is TGTGCTAGTGGTCCCGGGACAGAGAACACTGAAGCTTTCTTT. It translates to CASGPGTENTEAFF. The whole variable domain, remainder taken from reference TRBV12-5 and TRBJ1-1, is DARVTQTPRHKVTEMGQEVTMRCQPILGHNTVFWYRQTMMQGLELLAYFRNRAPLDDSGMPKDRFSAEMPDATLATLKIQPSEPRDSAVYFCASGPGTENTEAFFGQGTRLTVV.